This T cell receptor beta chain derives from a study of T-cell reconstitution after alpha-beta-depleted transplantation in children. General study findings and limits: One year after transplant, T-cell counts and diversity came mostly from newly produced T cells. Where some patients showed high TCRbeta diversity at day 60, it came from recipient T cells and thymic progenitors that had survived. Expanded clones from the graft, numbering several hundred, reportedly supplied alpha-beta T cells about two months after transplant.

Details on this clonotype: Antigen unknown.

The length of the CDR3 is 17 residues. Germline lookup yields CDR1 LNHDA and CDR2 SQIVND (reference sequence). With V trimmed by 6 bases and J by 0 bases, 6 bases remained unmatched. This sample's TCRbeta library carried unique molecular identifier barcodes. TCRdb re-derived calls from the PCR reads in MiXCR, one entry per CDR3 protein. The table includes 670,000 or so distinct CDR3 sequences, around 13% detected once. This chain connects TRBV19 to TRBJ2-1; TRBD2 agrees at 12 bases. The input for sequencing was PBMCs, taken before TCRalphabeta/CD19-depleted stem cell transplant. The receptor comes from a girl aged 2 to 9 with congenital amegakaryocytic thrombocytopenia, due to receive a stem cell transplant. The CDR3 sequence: CASRPLAGGSSYNEQFF. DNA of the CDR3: TGTGCCAGTAGACCCCTAGCGGGAGGGAGCTCCTACAATGAGCAGTTCTTC.